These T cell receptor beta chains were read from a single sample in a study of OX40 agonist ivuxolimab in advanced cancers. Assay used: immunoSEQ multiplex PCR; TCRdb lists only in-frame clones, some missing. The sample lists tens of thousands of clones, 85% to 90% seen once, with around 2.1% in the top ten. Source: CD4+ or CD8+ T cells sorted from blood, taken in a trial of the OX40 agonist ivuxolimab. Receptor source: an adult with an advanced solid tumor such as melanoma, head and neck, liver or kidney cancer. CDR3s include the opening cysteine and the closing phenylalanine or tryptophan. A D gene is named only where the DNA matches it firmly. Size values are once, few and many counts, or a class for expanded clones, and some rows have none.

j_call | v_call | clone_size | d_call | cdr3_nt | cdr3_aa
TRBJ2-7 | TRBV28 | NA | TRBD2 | TGTGCCAGCAGTTTCGGCGGCCTAGCGGGGCCGGGGCCCCTTCGCGAGCAGTACTTC | CASSFGGLAGPGPLREQYF
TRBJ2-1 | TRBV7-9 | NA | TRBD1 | TGTGCCAGCAGACCAAGCATCGGGACAGGGGTCAATGAGCAGTTCTTC | CASRPSIGTGVNEQFF
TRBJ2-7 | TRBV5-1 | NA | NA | TGCGCCAGCAGCTTGTCGGGACAAATGGGCTACGAGCAGTACTTC | CASSLSGQMGYEQYF
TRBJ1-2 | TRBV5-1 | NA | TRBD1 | TGCGCCAGCAGCCAGGGACAGACCTATGGCTACACCTTC | CASSQGQTYGYTF
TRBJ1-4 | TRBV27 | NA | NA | TGTGCCAGTCGAGACAGCGGAACCGGAGTTAATGAAAAACTGTTTTTT | CASRDSGTGVNEKLFF
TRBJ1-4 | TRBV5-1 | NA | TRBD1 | TGCGCCAGCAGCCCCGGGACAGGGTCTGGAAAACTGTTTTTT | CASSPGTGSGKLFF
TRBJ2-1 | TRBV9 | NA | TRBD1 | TGTGCCAGCAGCGTAGAACAGGGGGACAATGAGCAGTTCTTC | CASSVEQGDNEQFF
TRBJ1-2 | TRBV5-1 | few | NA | TGCGCCAGCAGCGTGGACAGCAACTATGGCTACACCTTC | CASSVDSNYGYTF
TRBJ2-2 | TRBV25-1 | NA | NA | TGTGCCAGCAGGAGTGAGTACACCGGGGAGCTGTTTTTT | CASRSEYTGELFF
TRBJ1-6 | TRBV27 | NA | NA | TGTGCCAGCAGGGCCCGACAGACTCTTTCACCCCTCCACTTT | CASRARQTLSPLHF
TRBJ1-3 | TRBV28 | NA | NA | TGTGCCAGCAGCCAGGACGGTGGAAACACCATATATTTT | CASSQDGGNTIYF
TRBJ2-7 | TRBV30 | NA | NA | TGTGCCTGGAGTTCAGGGGTCTACGAGCAGTACTTC | CAWSSGVYEQYF
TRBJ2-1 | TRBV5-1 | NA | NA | TGCGCCAGCAGCTCGGGACAGGCTGGTGTGCGGGAGGTACGTAGGACGGGCAATGAGCAGTTCTTC | CASSSGQAGVREVRRTGNEQFF
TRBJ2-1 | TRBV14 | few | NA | TGTGCCAGCAGGGTTTCGGGGGTGGGTGAGCAGTTCTTC | CASRVSGVGEQFF
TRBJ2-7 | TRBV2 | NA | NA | TGTGCCAGCTTAAGCCAGGGATACGAGCAGTACTTC | CASLSQGYEQYF
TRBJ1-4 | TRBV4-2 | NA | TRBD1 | TGTGCCAGCAGCCAAGAGCGACAGGGGTTGACTGAAAAACTGTTTTTT | CASSQERQGLTEKLFF
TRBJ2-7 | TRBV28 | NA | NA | TGTGCCAGCAGCCCCTCCCCTCCCTACGAGCAGTACTTC | CASSPSPPYEQYF
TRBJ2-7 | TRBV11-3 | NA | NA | TGTGCCAGCAGCCCCCTTGAAACTTCTTTCTACGAGCAGTACTTC | CASSPLETSFYEQYF
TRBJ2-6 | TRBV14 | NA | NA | TGTGCCAGCAGCCAAGACGGCAGGGCTGGGGCCAACGTCCTGACTTTC | CASSQDGRAGANVLTF
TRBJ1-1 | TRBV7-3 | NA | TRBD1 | TGTGCCAGCAGCTTTGGGACAGGGAGGAACACTGAAGCTTTCTTT | CASSFGTGRNTEAFF